This T cell receptor (beta chain) was retrieved from a study of blood T cell repertoires in COVID-19 (dated by TCRdb to the early 2020s). In terms of the full investigation: The collaborator samples originated in the United States, Italy and Spain and spanned the acute and convalescent phases of COVID-19. The dataset comprised deeply sampled blood TCRbeta repertoires from subjects exposed to, actively infected with, or recovered from COVID-19. The prospective study material was composed of cDNA or gDNA derived from T cells, B-cell-depleted T cells, or PBMCs. Where HLA class I and class II types were available, the types were taken from metadata supplied by the sample provider, not from assay-based typing. The sample metadata nearly always contained a de-identified subject ID, COVID-19 status, age in years and sex. The repertoires were released in a freely available public database intended as a resource for research on the immune response to SARS-CoV-2. The samples were drawn from two sources: the first 160 participants of the ongoing ImmuneRACE study, and 1,200 or so subjects contributed by 6 global collaborators.

TCRbeta CDR3 regions were amplified from genomic DNA using the immunoSEQ Assay, a bias-controlled multiplex PCR. For the original study's pipeline: Nucleated cell counts per sample were estimated from amplification of reference gene primers within the assay. To quantify the absolute abundance of each unique TCRbeta CDR3 rearrangement, sequence reads were collapsed and filtered. For each sample, productive Simpson clonality was calculated as the square root of Simpson's diversity index over productive rearrangements. The immuneACCESS repertoire file appears here via TCRdb, limited to in-frame rearrangements. These files lack a portion of the clones; in checked studies, under half of the deficit traces to unresolved V genes, and the cause of the others is not known. V, J and clone size derive from that table, while D and trimming were established from the DNA sequence. Present in this sample are a few hundred thousand clones, around 84% of which were seen just once. 3% to 4% of the sample lies in the top ten.

Findings and caveats that apply to the study as a whole: The amount of clinical and demographic metadata varied by source and participant and was provided uncurated.

Collaborating institutions collected whole blood in K2EDTA tubes following their own protocols. For TCRbeta analysis, collaborators shipped samples in one of three forms: frozen whole blood, isolated PBMCs, or DNA extracted from either of those sample types. As for this clone: Its antigen is unknown. There are no base qualities to consult, and no much larger clone falls within one base.

According to the germline V gene, CDR1 reads SGHTA and CDR2 reads FQGNSA. The CDR3 holds 14 amino acids from the cysteine to the phenylalanine. CDR3 DNA is the only sequence kept; it has 42 bases, read in frame from the first base. V is pruned by 5 bases and J by 9 bases, leaving 8 bases of the junction without a gene match. In this chain, TRBV7-2 is recombined with TRBJ2-1; 9 central bases correspond to TRBD2. The TCR originated in a young woman with acute or convalescent COVID-19. The sequencing sample was made of peripheral blood. Read as DNA, the sequence is TGTGCCAGCAGCACCACTAGCGGGTTCCTTGAGCAGTTCTTC. Its protein product is CASSTTSGFLEQFF.